The clone carrying this T cell receptor (beta chain) was observed once. These data come from a study of blood T cell repertoires in COVID-19. The germline V and J ends were trimmed by 2 bases and 0 bases, with 14 bases remaining between them. CDR3 size: 17 residues. The germline V gene has CDR1 PRHDT and CDR2 FYEKMQ (reference sequence). Participants' reported clinical history set cohort assignment. Resolution of symptoms, clearance, or two negative PCRs was present in recovered Cohort 3 donors. Per the authors' pipeline: Reference gene primer amplification gave nucleated cell count estimates. Using immunoSEQ multiplex PCR, the repertoire was profiled, and TCRdb retains in-frame clones only, with some absent. That table supplies the V and J calls and clone size; D and trimming were determined from the DNA. This sample has 300,000 to 400,000 clones, with more than 75% found just once.

This TCR came from a man aged 60-69 years who had recovered from COVID-19. The genes are TRBV13 and TRBJ1-3; the D is unclear. The sequencing sample was made of PBMCs or T cells enriched from blood (not recorded which). In DNA form, the CDR3 reads TGTGCCAGCAGCTTATTTGCAGGTTCAAGCTCTGGAAACACCATATATTTT. Its protein product is CASSLFAGSSSGNTIYF. Full variable domain (outside the CDR3, taken from reference TRBV13 and TRBJ1-3): AAGVIQSPRHLIKEKRETATLKCYPIPRHDTVYWYQQGPGQDPQFLISFYEKMQSDKGSIPDRFSAQQFSDYHSELNMSSLELGDSALYFCASSLFAGSSSGNTIYFGEGSWLTVV.